This T cell receptor (beta chain) was identified in a study of identical twins. This clonotype was seen only a few times. Via MiXCR, TCRdb re-called the 5' RACE reads, giving one row per CDR3 protein. The data show roughly 1.6 million distinct CDR3 sequences, with 25% to 35% seen just once and about 0.27% held by the top ten. The sequenced sample consisted of cord blood. The clonotype was recovered from a newborn girl in good health.

The CDR3 bases are TGTGCCAGCAGCTCCCAAACTCGGGGGCCCGGCACTGAAGCTTTCTTT. Its translation is CASSSQTRGPGTEAFF. The chain joins TRBV11-2 to TRBJ1-1, with D possibly matching TRBD1 (6 bases). The CDR3 has 16 residues. Germline CDR1 is SGHAT and CDR2 is FQNNGV. V was trimmed by 4 bases and J by 4 bases, leaving 19 bases between them.